This T cell receptor (beta chain) was identified during a study of blood T cell repertoires in COVID-19. Germline V gene sequence: CDR1 SEHNR, CDR2 FQNEAQ (reference sequence). This CDR3 contains 14 residues. V lost 4 bases and J 1 base, leaving 8 bases between the germline ends. The data were produced by immunoSEQ multiplex PCR, yet TCRdb's version contains in-frame clones alone and is incomplete. The sample lists about 310,000 clones; around 87% were seen once. The gene calls are TRBV7-9 and TRBJ2-1, with unresolved D. This TCR was recovered from a man aged 50-59 years with active or convalescent COVID-19. The sequencing sample was made of peripheral blood. The CDR3 DNA is TGTGCCAGCAGCTCAGGAACGTCCTACAATGAGCAGTTCTTC. Residues: CASSSGTSYNEQFF.